The clone carrying this T cell receptor beta chain was recorded at least ten times. Its antigen remains unknown. This sample is part of a study of CD8+CD57+ T cells in acquired aplastic anemia. Across the whole study: DNA per sorted CD4+ or CD8+ sample ranged 0.2 to 27.4 ug, averaging 3.2 ug. CD4+ cells from healthy donors averaged roughly 9.9 million reads. General study points: Over 25 CD8+ CDR3 sequences occurred in both the patients and the controls.

TCR beta VDJ and CDR3 were profiled, and genomic DNA was the template. TCRdb recomputed calls from the reads with MiXCR, one row per CDR3 protein. The sample includes about 400,000 distinct CDR3 sequences, 60% to 80% of them seen just once. Germline V gives CDR1 SSHAT, CDR2 FNYEAQ (reference sequence). Trimming cost V 5 bases and J 0 bases, with 8 bases left between them. The CDR3 runs 14 residues. The chain employs TRBV7-7 and TRBJ1-3; D not resolved. Sequenced sample: sorted CD4+, CD8+, or CD8+CD57+ T cells (not recorded which) from PBMCs. The clonotype originates from a human donor in good health, serving as a control. Here the CDR3 reads CASSPGHSGNTIYF. DNA for the CDR3: TGTGCCAGCAGCCCCGGGCACTCTGGAAACACCATATATTTT.